Below are 32 T cell receptor beta chains sequenced from a single sample in a study of T-cell reconstitution after alpha-beta-depleted transplantation in children. A TCRbeta library incorporating unique molecular identifiers was prepared. TCRdb passed the PCR reads through MiXCR, listing each CDR3 protein once. The profile covers about 590,000 distinct CDR3 sequences, with under 15% appearing a single time and about 2.2% taken by the ten largest. The sample in question was PBMCs, mostly from graft donor cells, obtained 360 days after TCRalphabeta/CD19-depleted stem cell transplant. The receptors derive from a male patient younger than 18 who had a stem cell transplant for acute myeloid leukemia, so the T cells may come from the graft donor.

This clonotype was picked up a small number of times. This chain connects TRBV15 to TRBJ2-7; possible D gene TRBD2, 5 bases. Germline CDR1 is LNHNV and CDR2 is YYDKDF (reference sequence). V gave up 1 base and J gave up 2 bases, with 12 bases separating them. This CDR3 contains 15 residues. The CDR3 nucleotides read TGTGCCACCAGCAGAGCACGGAGGTTAACCTACGAGCAGTACTTC. Translating it yields CATSRARRLTYEQYF.

This clonotype was detected only a few times. V usage is TRBV10-3 and J usage is TRBJ2-1, with a weak D call TRBD2 (6 bases). CDR1 and CDR2 (germline): ENHRY, SYGVKD. V shed 0 bases and J shed 0 bases, with 9 bases lying between them. The CDR3 spans 16 residues. CDR3 sequence: CAISESGGSSYNEQFF. CDR3 sequence (DNA): TGTGCCATCAGTGAGTCTGGGGGGAGCTCCTACAATGAGCAGTTCTTC.

This clonotype was counted only a few times. This chain connects TRBV27 to TRBJ2-7, with TRBD1 as a possible D gene (6 bases). The CDR3 contains 15 residues. Per germline, CDR1 MNHEY and CDR2 SMNVEV (reference sequence). V lost 2 bases to trimming and J lost 2 bases, with 13 bases between them. The chain's CDR3 is CASSLVQGSPYEQYF. CDR3 nucleotides: TGTGCCAGCAGTTTAGTACAGGGAAGCCCCTACGAGCAGTACTTC.

In its sample, this clonotype was seen a few times. This chain's CDR3 is CASSLGLAKHEQYF. The CDR3 DNA reads TGTGCCAGCAGTTTAGGACTAGCGAAGCACGAGCAGTACTTC. This rearrangement joins TRBV28 to TRBJ2-7, with TRBD2 identical over 9 bases. Per the germline V gene, CDR1 is MDHEN and CDR2 is SYDVKM. The CDR3 is made up of 14 amino acids. Trimming removed 2 bases from V and 5 bases from J; junction bases left unmatched: 4.

This clonotype was counted only a few times. This chain links TRBV5-5 with TRBJ1-4, with 7 bases fitting TRBD1. V lost 5 bases, J lost 1 base, and 8 bases stayed unmatched. There are 16 residues in the CDR3. Germline CDR1 reads SGHKS; CDR2 reads YYEKEE (reference sequence). CDR3 in DNA: TGTGCCAGCAGTTGGACAGGAGCTATAACTAATGAAAAACTGTTTTTT. As protein: CASSWTGAITNEKLFF. The variable domain in full, completed from reference TRBV5-5 and TRBJ1-4, reads DAGVTQSPTHLIKTRGQQVTLRCSPISGHKSVSWYQQVLGQGPQFIFQYYEKEERGRGNFPDRFSARQFPNYSSELNVNALLLGDSALYLCASSWTGAITNEKLFFGSGTQLSVL.

The chain joins TRBV7-9 to TRBJ1-5; TRBD1 aligns across 7 bases. Germline loops: CDR1 SEHNR, CDR2 FQNEAQ (reference sequence). The CDR3 loop spans 16 amino acids. V lost 1 base to trimming and J lost 4 bases; unmatched junction nucleotides: 7. CDR3 protein: CASSLELGRGNQPQHF. CDR3 in DNA: TGTGCCAGCAGCTTAGAACTCGGCAGGGGGAATCAGCCCCAGCATTTT.

V gene TRBV9 combines with J gene TRBJ2-7; 12 bases are a match to TRBD2. J lost 3 bases, V lost 3 bases, and 4 bases had no gene match. This CDR3 is built from 15 residues. Germline CDR1 is SGDLS and CDR2 is YYNGEE. CDR3 sequence: CASSARGLAGYEQYF. As DNA, the CDR3 is TGTGCCAGCAGCGCCCGGGGACTAGCGGGCTACGAGCAGTACTTC.

Ten or more counts support this clonotype. This chain uses TRBV20-1 with TRBJ2-1; D might be TRBD2 (5 bases). In germline, CDR1 is DFQATT, CDR2 SNEGSKA (reference sequence). This CDR3 is built from 12 residues. Trimming cost V 3 bases and J 5 bases, with 8 bases left between them. The CDR3 reads CSASRGNNEQFF. In DNA, the CDR3 is TGCAGTGCTAGTCGAGGGAACAATGAGCAGTTCTTC.

This clonotype appeared a few times. The V call is TRBV27, the J call TRBJ2-7, with D possibly matching TRBD1 (6 bases). The CDR3 sequence is 15 residues long. The germline V gene has CDR1 MNHEY and CDR2 SMNVEV (reference sequence). Trimming took off 3 bases at V and 2 bases at J, with 14 bases between the two ends. The CDR3 DNA sequence: TGTGCCAGCAGTTTCGTGGACAGTCTAACCTACGAGCAGTACTTC. Residues: CASSFVDSLTYEQYF.

This chain uses TRBV7-9 with TRBJ2-6, with no clear D. V was pared by 1 base and J by 9 bases, with 7 bases between. The length of the CDR3 is 13 residues. The germline V gene has CDR1 SEHNR and CDR2 FQNEAQ (reference sequence). CDR3 sequence (DNA): TGTGCCAGCAGCTTAGTAGGGCACAACGTCCTGACTTTC. As protein: CASSLVGHNVLTF.

This chain uses TRBV9 with TRBJ2-7, with D perhaps TRBD2 (6 bases). V lost 0 bases to trimming and J lost 1 base, with 11 bases between them. CDR3 size: 15 residues. Germline V gives CDR1 SGDLS, CDR2 YYNGEE. The CDR3 reads CASSVGGGVSYEQYF. The CDR3 nucleotides read TGTGCCAGCAGCGTAGGTGGCGGGGTATCCTACGAGCAGTACTTC.

The chain links TRBV15 to TRBJ1-1; D ambiguous. This CDR3 spans 14 amino acids. Germline CDR1 and CDR2: LNHNV and YYDKDF (reference sequence). Trimming removed 1 base from V and 5 bases from J, with 11 bases in between. CDR3 sequence: CATSRGATWTEAFF. CDR3 nucleotides: TGTGCCACCAGCAGAGGAGCGACATGGACTGAAGCTTTCTTT.

This clonotype was counted a few times. The rearrangement links TRBV7-3 to TRBJ2-1, with D perhaps matching TRBD2 (5 bases). V shed 4 bases and J shed 7 bases, with 17 bases lying between them. The CDR3 is made up of 15 amino acids. Germline V gene data show CDR1 as SGHTA and CDR2 as FQGTGA. DNA of the CDR3: TGTGCCAGCAGCTATGTCGGAGGCGGTCAGAATGAGCAGTTCTTC. Its translation: CASSYVGGGQNEQFF. The whole variable domain, filled in from reference TRBV7-3 and TRBJ2-1, reads GAGVSQTPSNKVTEKGKYVELRCDPISGHTALYWYRQSLGQGPEFLIYFQGTGAADDSGLPNDRFFAVRPEGSVSTLKIQRTERGDSAVYLCASSYVGGGQNEQFFGPGTRLTVL.

This CDR3 is CASMDRDLFTDTQYF. CDR3 bases: TGTGCCAGCATGGACCGGGACTTATTCACAGATACGCAGTATTTT. The rearrangement links TRBV12-3 or TRBV12-4 to TRBJ2-3, with D possibly being TRBD2 (6 bases). The ends were cut back, 7 bases at V and 2 bases at J, with 16 bases in the middle. This CDR3 spans 15 amino acids.

J is TRBJ2-7 and V is TRBV4-3; TRBD2 matches at 9 bases. The germline gives CDR1 LGHNA, CDR2 YSLEER. The ends lost 1 base at V and 9 bases at J; junction bases unmatched: 10. The CDR3 covers 15 residues. The CDR3 DNA follows: TGCGCCAGCAGCCAAGTAGGGCTAGCGGGGTCGCGGCAGTACTTC. Translation: CASSQVGLAGSRQYF.

This clonotype was recorded at least ten times. The chain employs TRBV29-1 and TRBJ2-3, with D perhaps TRBD1 or TRBD2 (6 bases each). The germline V gene encodes CDR1 SQVTM and CDR2 ANQGSEA. The CDR3 extends over 15 amino acids. V lost 2 bases and J lost 3, with 15 bases in between. CDR3 region: CSVENWQGRTDTQYF. CDR3 DNA sequence: TGCAGCGTTGAAAATTGGCAGGGGAGGACAGATACGCAGTATTTT.

This clonotype was counted ten times or more. CDR3 sequence reads: CASSQGLAGAGYEQYF. CDR3 bases: TGTGCCAGCAGCCAAGGGTTGGCGGGAGCTGGCTACGAGCAGTACTTC. The chain carries TRBV4-2 and TRBJ2-7; 7 bases agree with TRBD2. This CDR3 region has 16 residues. Trimming removed 1 base from V and 3 bases from J; junction bases left unmatched: 9. In germline, CDR1 is LGHNA, CDR2 YNFKEQ.

Many counts were recorded for this clonotype. This chain joins TRBV20-1 and TRBJ2-7, with D perhaps matching TRBD1 (6 bases). With 0 bases removed from V and 4 bases from J, the gap between germline ends came to 13 bases. CDR1 and CDR2 from the germline V gene are DFQATT and SNEGSKA (reference sequence). The CDR3 runs to 14 residues. The CDR3 loop reads CSARDRGTLYEQYF. CDR3 bases: TGCAGTGCTAGAGACAGGGGAACTCTATACGAGCAGTACTTC.

This clonotype has only a few counts. The J gene is TRBJ2-1, the V gene TRBV5-6, with 8 bases that match TRBD2. The length of the CDR3 is 15 residues. The trim removed 0 bases at V and 9 bases at J, leaving 8 bases unmatched. CDR1 is SGHDT and CDR2 is YYEEEE in the germline V gene. CDR3 nucleotides: TGTGCCAGCAGCTTGGATCCGGGAGGGCCGAGTGAGCAGTTCTTC. It is translated as CASSLDPGGPSEQFF. Full variable domain (missing parts from reference TRBV5-6 and TRBJ2-1): DAGVTQSPTHLIKTRGQQVTLRCSPKSGHDTVSWYQQALGQGPQFIFQYYEEEERQRGNFPDRFSGHQFPNYSSELNVNALLLGDSALYLCASSLDPGGPSEQFFGPGTRLTVL.

The sample holds a few counts of this clonotype. The rearrangement uses TRBV12-5 and TRBJ2-1, with TRBD1 identical over 8 bases. CDR1 and CDR2 from the germline V gene are LGHNT and FRNRAP. V shed 4 bases and J 12 bases; nucleotides not matched to a gene: 2. This CDR3 region has 11 residues. The CDR3 DNA reads TGTGCTAGTGGTTCGGACAGGGCGCAGTTCTTC. This translates into CASGSDRAQFF.

The rearrangement links TRBV11-2 to TRBJ2-3; 8 bases align to TRBD2. CDR3 size: 19 residues. Losses at the gene ends were 5 bases for V and 6 bases for J; bases not matched to a gene: 22. Germline V gene sequence: CDR1 SGHAT, CDR2 FQNNGV. DNA for the CDR3: TGTGCCAGCAGCCCTTCTCGTTGGACTAGCCGGGAAGGCCCGGATACGCAGTATTTT. Its translation: CASSPSRWTSREGPDTQYF.

This clonotype was counted ten times or more. This chain links TRBV4-3 with TRBJ2-7; the D call may be TRBD1 or TRBD2 (5 bases each). This CDR3 spans 13 amino acids. With 3 bases removed from V and 3 bases from J, the gap between germline ends came to 9 bases. Germline assignment: CDR1 LGHNA and CDR2 YSLEER. The CDR3 DNA sequence: TGCGCCAGCAGCCAGGGGGTCTACTACGAGCAGTACTTC. It translates to CASSQGVYYEQYF.

This clonotype was picked up one time. The rearrangement links TRBV7-9 to TRBJ2-7; 7 nucleotides line up with TRBD1. The V gene's germline CDR1 is SEHNR and CDR2 FQNEAQ (reference sequence). The V gene end was trimmed by 5 bases and the J gene end by 7 bases; junction bases not matched to a gene: 8. The CDR3 sequence is 13 residues long. The CDR3 spells CASSRTGAAEQYF. CDR3 in DNA: TGTGCCAGCAGCCGAACAGGGGCGGCGGAGCAGTACTTC. The full variable domain, in which reference TRBV7-9 and TRBJ2-7 provide the parts outside the CDR3, is DTGVSQNPRHKITKRGQNVTFRCDPISEHNRLYWYRQTLGQGPEFLTYFQNEAQLEKSRLLSDRFSAERPKGSFSTLEIQRTEQGDSAMYLCASSRTGAAEQYFGPGTRLTVT.

V gene TRBV20-1 combines with J gene TRBJ2-2, with 16 bases lining up with TRBD2. The CDR3 has 16 residues. Trimming cost V 5 bases and J 6 bases; bases outside gene matches: 6. The germline V gene has CDR1 DFQATT and CDR2 SNEGSKA (reference sequence). CDR3: CSAGTSGRALAGELFF. CDR3 bases: TGCAGTGCTGGGACTAGCGGGAGGGCCCTCGCCGGGGAGCTGTTTTTT.

At least ten counts were recorded for this clonotype. The chain combines TRBV28 with TRBJ2-7, with a tentative D call TRBD2 (5 bases). Germline CDR1 and CDR2: MDHEN and SYDVKM. The ends were cut back, 3 bases at V and 3 bases at J, with 21 bases in the middle. The CDR3 is made up of 17 amino acids. This CDR3 is CASSFRDGLLSVYEQYF. The CDR3 DNA sequence: TGTGCCAGCAGTTTTAGGGATGGACTCCTTAGTGTCTACGAGCAGTACTTC.

This sequence joins TRBV7-9 and TRBJ2-4; D is undetermined. Trimming removed 4 bases at V and 0 bases at J, with 13 bases between. This CDR3 is built from 16 residues. Germline V gives CDR1 SEHNR, CDR2 FQNEAQ (reference sequence). The DNA for the CDR3 is TGTGCCAGCAGCTCTAACAGTGACCTAGCCAAAAACATTCAGTACTTC. Residues: CASSSNSDLAKNIQYF.

The table lists this clonotype with many counts. The chain carries TRBV18 and TRBJ1-2; 8 bases map to TRBD1. The CDR3 length is 14 residues. After removal of 3 bases from V and 3 bases from J, the junction contained 3 bases not matched to a gene. CDR1 is KGHSH and CDR2 is LQKENI in the germline V gene. CDR3 sequence (DNA): TGTGCCAGCTCACCCCAGGACAGGGACTATGGCTACACCTTC. It specifies CASSPQDRDYGYTF.

This clonotype was counted only a few times. V and J are TRBV29-1 and TRBJ2-7; 9 bases line up with TRBD2. There are 15 residues in the CDR3. Germline loops: CDR1 SQVTM, CDR2 ANQGSEA. V gave up 6 bases and J gave up 2 bases; unmatched junction bases: 11. This CDR3 reads CSVTGTTSGPYEQYF. The CDR3 region has the DNA TGCAGCGTGACAGGGACGACTAGCGGTCCCTACGAGCAGTACTTC.

This clonotype was detected many times. This chain links TRBV28 with TRBJ1-5, with unresolved D. Germline V gives CDR1 MDHEN, CDR2 SYDVKM. The CDR3 contains 12 residues. V lost 7 bases, J lost 9 bases, and 13 bases lay in between. CDR3 sequence reads: CASTPFFWPQHF. The CDR3 DNA reads as TGTGCCAGCACCCCATTTTTTTGGCCCCAGCATTTT.

This clonotype was seen a few times. This chain joins TRBV9 and TRBJ2-7; D possibly corresponds to TRBD2 (5 bases). V lost 4 bases to trimming and J lost 7 bases, with 21 bases between them. The germline V gene has CDR1 SGDLS and CDR2 YYNGEE. The CDR3 runs 15 residues. The CDR3 DNA follows: TGTGCCAGCAGCCGTAGTGACACCGCTCCGGGGGAGCAGTACTTC. Residues: CASSRSDTAPGEQYF.

This clonotype was counted at least ten times. The rearrangement joins TRBV20-1 to TRBJ2-5, with 9 bases fitting TRBD1. CDR1 DFQATT and CDR2 SNEGSKA come from the germline V gene (reference sequence). The CDR3 has 13 residues. V was clipped by 4 bases and J by 5 bases; unmatched bases: 5. Written as DNA, the CDR3 is TGCAGTGCTAACAGGGGGCACGCGGAGACCCAGTACTTC. This sequence encodes CSANRGHAETQYF.

In DNA, the CDR3 is TGTGCCAGCAGTTCAATTAGCGGGAGGGCCGTAGATACGCAGTATTTT. It is translated as CASSSISGRAVDTQYF. This chain links TRBV7-6 with TRBJ2-3; 11 bases agree with TRBD2. With 6 bases clipped from V and 5 bases from J, the junction kept 10 bases outside the gene matches. CDR1 is SGHVS and CDR2 is FNYEAQ in the germline V gene. This CDR3 contains 16 residues.